The 28 T cell receptor beta chains reported below all come from one sample, sequenced in a study of neurological immune-mediated disorders. TCRdb passed the 5' RACE reads through MiXCR, listing each CDR3 protein once. Of roughly 89,000 distinct CDR3 sequences listed, 2.6% are singletons. What was sequenced was PBMCs. These TCRs come from a woman in her twenties or thirties with multiple sclerosis.

The table lists this clonotype with many counts. The CDR3 sequence: CASSTWAGTEAFF. The DNA of the CDR3 is TGTGCCAGCAGCACCTGGGCGGGCACTGAAGCTTTCTTT. The chain uses TRBV7-2 and TRBJ1-1; D not certain. V was shortened by 5 bases and J by 4 bases, with 11 bases between the two germline ends. Looked up from germline, CDR1 is SGHTA and CDR2 is FQGNSA. CDR3 size: 13 residues.

There are many counts of this clonotype. The chain couples TRBV4-1 to TRBJ2-1; D is perhaps TRBD2 (5 bases). The CDR3 loop spans 15 amino acids. Between the trimmed V and J ends, which lost 0 bases and 5 bases, there was a span of 11 bases. The germline gives CDR1 MGHRA, CDR2 YSYEKL. CDR3 nucleotides: TGCGCCAGCAGCCAAGATCGAATGACTAACAATGAGCAGTTCTTC. This encodes CASSQDRMTNNEQFF.

This clonotype was recorded many times. The gene calls are TRBV5-1 and TRBJ2-3; D perhaps matches TRBD2 (6 bases). CDR1 and CDR2 from the germline V gene are SGHRS and YFSETQ. Trimming pared 6 bases from V and 1 base from J, leaving 15 bases between. The length of the CDR3 is 15 residues. The CDR3 DNA follows: TGCGCCAGCACCTGGGAGGAGTACGGCACAGATACGCAGTATTTT. Its protein is CASTWEEYGTDTQYF.

There are many counts of this clonotype. The chain is built from TRBV13 and TRBJ2-7; D may be TRBD2 (5 bases). The CDR3 is 14 residues long. Germline V lookup: CDR1 PRHDT, CDR2 FYEKMQ (reference sequence). V lost 5 bases to trimming and J lost 2 bases, with 13 bases between them. Here the CDR3 reads CASSPIGGAYEQYF. CDR3 in DNA: TGTGCCAGCAGCCCCATAGGAGGAGCCTACGAGCAGTACTTC.

This clonotype was seen ten or more times. The chain employs TRBV10-3 and TRBJ2-3, with TRBD1 matching over 7 bases. CDR1 is ENHRY, CDR2 SYGVKD, per germline. This CDR3 spans 15 amino acids. The J segment lost 5 bases and the V segment lost 0 bases, leaving 5 bases of the junction unmatched. The CDR3 DNA reads TGTGCCATCAGTGAGTCGGAGACAGGGAAAGATACGCAGTATTTT. This translates into CAISESETGKDTQYF.

This clonotype was seen more than once but under ten times. A much larger clone differs from this one at a single base, so this may be a read error. V usage is TRBV12-3 or TRBV12-4 and J usage is TRBJ1-5; tentatively, D is TRBD1 (6 bases). The CDR3 is 14 amino acids. CDR3 region: CASSLTSGDQPQNF. CDR3 nucleotide sequence: TGTGCCAGCAGTTTGACGTCAGGGGATCAGCCCCAGAATTTT.

This clonotype was recorded at least ten times. The J gene is TRBJ2-3, the V gene TRBV20-1; TRBD2 might be the D (7 bases). V was trimmed by 5 bases and J by 1 base, leaving 13 bases between them. Germline V gives CDR1 DFQATT, CDR2 SNEGSKA (reference sequence). There are 14 residues in the CDR3. Here the CDR3 reads CSAPGEGGTDTQYF. The CDR3 bases are TGCAGTGCTCCCGGGGAGGGGGGCACAGATACGCAGTATTTT.

This clonotype came up many times. The chain uses TRBV7-9 and TRBJ1-5; D ambiguous. The germline V gene encodes CDR1 SEHNR and CDR2 FQNEAQ (reference sequence). This CDR3 spans 13 amino acids. V dropped 2 bases and J dropped 4 bases, with 6 bases sitting between them. The CDR3: CASSLSVNQPQHF. The DNA for the CDR3 is TGTGCCAGCAGCTTAAGCGTGAATCAGCCCCAGCATTTT.

This clonotype was picked up many times. The chain couples TRBV14 to TRBJ2-7; D gene unclear. V lost 0 bases, J lost 2 bases, and 8 bases lay in between. Germline values: CDR1 SGHDN, CDR2 FVKESK. The CDR3 totals 14 residues. Here the CDR3 reads CASSQDQGPYEQYF. CDR3 bases: TGTGCCAGCAGCCAAGATCAAGGACCCTACGAGCAGTACTTC.

Many counts were recorded for this clonotype. The genes are TRBV29-1 and TRBJ2-7; TRBD1 matches at 10 bases. CDR3 length equals 14 residues. Looked up from germline, CDR1 is SQVTM and CDR2 is ANQGSEA. Germline trimming cut 6 bases from V and 3 bases from J; bases unmatched to any gene: 8. CDR3 sequence reads: CSVLDRGQDYEQYF. In DNA, the CDR3 is TGCAGCGTCCTCGACAGGGGGCAAGACTACGAGCAGTACTTC.

This clonotype was counted ten times or more. The chain carries TRBV5-1 and TRBJ2-1; TRBD2 agrees at 7 bases. The CDR3 runs 14 residues. Trimming took 5 bases from V and 3 from J; bases not matched to a gene: 5. The germline gives CDR1 SGHRS, CDR2 YFSETQ. CDR3 sequence (DNA): TGCGCCAGCAGACTAGCGAACGTCTACAATGAGCAGTTCTTC. This gives the protein CASRLANVYNEQFF.

There are many counts of this clonotype. The rearrangement links TRBV7-2 to TRBJ2-7, with D possibly being TRBD1 (5 bases). The CDR3 loop spans 13 amino acids. The germline gives CDR1 SGHTA, CDR2 FQGNSA. The V and J ends lost 5 bases and 3 bases respectively, with 11 bases between them. The CDR3 region has the DNA TGTGCCAGCAGCACAGGACCAAGCTACGAGCAGTACTTC. It encodes CASSTGPSYEQYF.

At least ten counts were recorded for this clonotype. Here the CDR3 reads CSARGQDSSYNSPLHF. The CDR3, as DNA: TGCAGTGCTAGAGGCCAGGATAGCTCCTATAATTCACCCCTCCACTTT. The gene calls are TRBV20-1 and TRBJ1-6; D not certain. Per germline, CDR1 DFQATT and CDR2 SNEGSKA (reference sequence). The CDR3 length is 16 residues. V shed 1 base and J shed 0 bases, with 10 bases lying between them.

This clonotype occurred many times. The chain links TRBV3-1 to TRBJ2-4; D remains unclear. The V gene lost 1 base and the J gene lost 8 bases, with 6 bases spanning the gap. The germline V gene has CDR1 LGHDT and CDR2 YNNKEL (reference sequence). The CDR3 has 12 residues. The CDR3 DNA sequence: TGTGCCAGCAGCCAAGTCTCTGACATTCAGTACTTC. Translation: CASSQVSDIQYF.

This clonotype occurred many times. The J gene is TRBJ2-3, the V gene TRBV20-1; D is undetermined. CDR1 is DFQATT and CDR2 is SNEGSKA in the germline V gene (reference sequence). The CDR3 runs to 11 residues. V was cut by 2 bases and J by 4 bases, with 4 bases left in between. DNA for the CDR3: TGCAGTGCTAGAAACGCAGATACGCAGTATTTT. Translating gives CSARNADTQYF.

This clonotype has ten or more counts. This sequence joins TRBV7-8 and TRBJ2-3, with a tentative D call TRBD1 (5 bases). There are 17 residues in the CDR3. Deletions cut 5 bases from V and 6 bases from J, with 24 bases between. CDR1 and CDR2 (germline): SGHVS, FQNEAQ. For the CDR3, the DNA is TGTGCCAGCAGCCTCCCTCAATTAGGACATATCCTGGATACGCAGTATTTT. Translating gives CASSLPQLGHILDTQYF.

This clonotype has ten or more counts. This rearrangement joins TRBV28 to TRBJ1-2; 7 bases match TRBD1. The CDR3 is made up of 12 amino acids. Germline V gene sequence: CDR1 MDHEN, CDR2 SYDVKM. V trimming: 3 bases; J trimming: 7 bases; junction bases outside the gene matches: 2. The CDR3 nucleotides are TGTGCCAGCAGTTTGACAGGGTTTGGCTACACCTTC. It encodes CASSLTGFGYTF.

In its sample, this clonotype was seen many times. This rearrangement joins TRBV12-3 or TRBV12-4 to TRBJ1-4; D is perhaps TRBD1 (5 bases). Trimming took off 3 bases at V and 4 bases at J, with 9 bases between the two ends. The CDR3 extends over 14 amino acids. The CDR3 nucleotides are TGTGCCAGCAGTTTGTCGGGGGATAATGAAAAACTGTTTTTT. Translated: CASSLSGDNEKLFF.

This clonotype was recorded at least ten times. The gene calls are TRBV5-1 and TRBJ1-4; a possible D gene is TRBD1 (5 bases). CDR1 SGHRS and CDR2 YFSETQ come from the germline V gene. This CDR3 spans 14 amino acids. Trimming stripped 0 bases from V and 6 bases from J, with 9 bases between. CDR3 nucleotide sequence: TGCGCCAGCAGCTTGGTACCGGGGGATGAAAAACTGTTTTTT. It is translated as CASSLVPGDEKLFF.

This clonotype was seen many times. The chain couples TRBV20-1 to TRBJ1-5; 7 nucleotides align to TRBD1. The length of the CDR3 is 14 residues. V shed 3 bases and J 0 bases; nucleotides not matched to a gene: 2. Germline V gene data show CDR1 as DFQATT and CDR2 as SNEGSKA (reference sequence). The CDR3 nucleotides are TGCAGTGCTAGGGGACAGACTAGCAATCAGCCCCAGCATTTT. Protein product: CSARGQTSNQPQHF.

In its sample, this clonotype was seen many times. The gene calls are TRBV28 and TRBJ2-1, with D perhaps TRBD2 (5 bases). The germline V and J ends were trimmed by 4 bases and 4 bases, with 14 bases remaining between them. Germline CDR1 is MDHEN and CDR2 is SYDVKM. CDR3 length: 15 residues. This CDR3 is CASSSVVSEYNEQFF. As DNA, the CDR3 is TGTGCCAGCAGTTCAGTGGTTAGCGAATACAATGAGCAGTTCTTC.

In its sample, this clonotype was seen many times. The rearrangement joins TRBV6-1 to TRBJ2-3; the D gene is possibly TRBD2 (6 bases). V was pared by 8 bases and J by 1 base, with 16 bases between. Germline values: CDR1 MNHNS, CDR2 SASEGT. There are 15 residues in the CDR3. The CDR3 bases are TGTGCCAGCCGGCACGGGGACTCTCGCACAGATACGCAGTATTTT. Translating gives CASRHGDSRTDTQYF.

At least ten counts were recorded for this clonotype. The chain combines TRBV20-1 with TRBJ2-3; TRBD2 aligns across 7 bases. Trimming took 5 bases from V and 3 from J; bases not matched to a gene: 11. The CDR3 loop spans 15 amino acids. Germline CDR1 reads DFQATT; CDR2 reads SNEGSKA (reference sequence). The CDR3 is CSAPGGQSRTDTQYF. DNA of the CDR3: TGCAGTGCTCCGGGAGGCCAATCGCGGACAGATACGCAGTATTTT.

This clonotype was recorded at least ten times. The rearrangement links TRBV5-1 to TRBJ2-2; possible D gene TRBD1, 6 bases. Trimming shortened V by 3 bases and J by 3 bases, and 12 bases separated the two germline ends. Germline V gene lookup returns CDR1 SGHRS and CDR2 YFSETQ. The CDR3 contains 15 residues. The CDR3 region has the DNA TGCGCCAGCAGCTCTCAGGGGAGTGACACCGGGGAGCTGTTTTTT. It specifies CASSSQGSDTGELFF. The whole variable domain, remainder taken from reference TRBV5-1 and TRBJ2-2, is KAGVTQTPRYLIKTRGQQVTLSCSPISGHRSVSWYQQTPGQGLQFLFEYFSETQRNKGNFPGRFSGRQFSNSRSEMNVSTLELGDSALYLCASSSQGSDTGELFFGEGSRLTVL.

This clonotype was detected ten times or more. The V gene is TRBV5-1, the J gene TRBJ2-1; 10 bases align to TRBD2. Per the germline V gene, CDR1 is SGHRS and CDR2 is YFSETQ. The CDR3 loop spans 14 amino acids. V lost 2 bases and J lost 7; bases outside the gene matches: 3. CDR3: CASSLAGGPNEQFF. For the CDR3, the DNA is TGCGCCAGCAGCTTAGCGGGAGGGCCGAATGAGCAGTTCTTC. Filled out from reference TRBV5-1 and TRBJ2-1, the complete variable domain reads KAGVTQTPRYLIKTRGQQVTLSCSPISGHRSVSWYQQTPGQGLQFLFEYFSETQRNKGNFPGRFSGRQFSNSRSEMNVSTLELGDSALYLCASSLAGGPNEQFFGPGTRLTVL.

This clonotype was seen ten or more times. The chain recombines TRBV5-1 with TRBJ2-3; D possibly uses TRBD1 or TRBD2 (5 bases each). V dropped 4 bases and J dropped 0 bases, with 15 bases sitting between them. Germline CDR1 reads SGHRS; CDR2 reads YFSETQ. The length of the CDR3 is 16 residues. The CDR3 DNA reads TGCGCCAGCAGCCTCTTGGGGGACCATAGCACAGATACGCAGTATTTT. This sequence encodes CASSLLGDHSTDTQYF.

The chain recombines TRBV5-4 with TRBJ1-1; D is undetermined. V lost 4 bases to trimming and J lost 0 bases, with 13 bases between them. In germline, CDR1 is SGHNT, CDR2 YYREEE (reference sequence). The CDR3 spans 15 residues. In nucleotides, the CDR3 is TGTGCCAGCAGCGTGGACGGGATCATGAACACTGAAGCTTTCTTT. It translates to CASSVDGIMNTEAFF. The full variable domain, with the rest looked up from reference TRBV5-4 and TRBJ1-1, is ETGVTQSPTHLIKTRGQQVTLRCSSQSGHNTVSWYQQALGQGPQFIFQYYREEENGRGNFPPRFSGLQFPNYSSELNVNALELDDSALYLCASSVDGIMNTEAFFGQGTRLTVV.

This clonotype was counted at least ten times. V is TRBV10-3 and J is TRBJ1-4; weak D call: TRBD1 (5 bases). From germline, CDR1 is ENHRY and CDR2 SYGVKD. The V gene lost 2 bases and the J gene lost 6 bases, with 7 bases spanning the gap. The CDR3 totals 13 residues. The CDR3 region is CAISEGAHEKLFF. Here the CDR3 DNA reads TGTGCCATCAGTGAGGGGGCCCATGAAAAACTGTTTTTT.